Listed here are 28 T cell receptor beta chains from one sample, sequenced in a study of immune evolution from preneoplasia to lung adenocarcinoma. Some clones are missing from TCRdb's copy, which holds only in-frame ones; the method was immunoSEQ multiplex PCR. The sample yields under 4,500 clones, approximately 80% seen once. Sequencing used FFPE atypical adenomatous hyperplasia tissue from the lung. As for subset: atypical adenomatous hyperplasia (AAH), lung preneoplasia. Source of these receptors: a person aged 70 to 85 with lung adenocarcinoma.

J is TRBJ1-2 and V is TRBV28; a weak D match, TRBD1 (5 bases). The germline V gene encodes CDR1 MDHEN and CDR2 SYDVKM. Trimming shortened V by 5 bases and J by 3 bases, and 13 bases separated the two germline ends. The CDR3 length is 14 residues. CDR3: CASSPLGPDYGYTF. The CDR3 nucleotides read TGTGCCAGCAGTCCGCTGGGGCCCGACTATGGCTACACCTTC.

This clone was recorded once. The chain employs TRBV28 and TRBJ2-7, with TRBD1 identical over 7 bases. The CDR3 runs 14 residues. CDR1 MDHEN and CDR2 SYDVKM come from the germline V gene. V was pared by 5 bases and J by 5 bases, with 9 bases of the junction left unmatched. CDR3 sequence: CASSRQGTSHEQYF. DNA of the CDR3: TGTGCCAGCAGTAGACAGGGCACATCCCACGAGCAGTACTTC.

J is TRBJ2-1 and V is TRBV4-1; 7 positions match TRBD2. This CDR3 has 13 amino acids. Per germline, CDR1 MGHRA and CDR2 YSYEKL. The junction had 6 bases not matched to a gene; V was cut back by 4 bases and J by 9 bases. CDR3 nucleotides: TGCGCCAGCAGCCCCGTGGGACTAACTGAGCAGTTCTTC. Amino acid sequence: CASSPVGLTEQFF.

Points on this clone: The junction departs from the called germline gene at one end, perhaps through a read error. The rearrangement uses TRBV7-7 and TRBJ2-1; either TRBD1 or TRBD2 may supply D (5 bases each). The CDR3 sequence is 14 residues long. The germline CDR1 and CDR2 sequences are SSHAT and FNYEAQ (reference sequence). The CDR3 loop is CASSMGTANNEQFF. The CDR3 DNA follows: TGTGCTAGCAGCATGGGGACCGCAAACAATGAGCAGTTCTTC.

The chain combines TRBV19 with TRBJ2-7; D might be TRBD1 or TRBD2, each matching 6 bases. Germline CDR1 reads LNHDA; CDR2 reads SQIVND (reference sequence). Trimming pared 5 bases from V and 7 bases from J, leaving 21 bases between. The CDR3 contains 15 residues. This chain's CDR3 is CASSYGGQTLLEQYF. In nucleotides, the CDR3 is TGTGCCAGTAGTTACGGGGGCCAGACCCTATTGGAGCAGTACTTC.

The chain carries TRBV9 and TRBJ2-7, with 9 bases that match TRBD1. Germline V lookup: CDR1 SGDLS, CDR2 YYNGEE. V was pared by 7 bases and J by 2 bases, with 7 bases of the junction left unmatched. This CDR3 has 14 amino acids. CDR3 bases: TGTGCCAGCTCCCCGGGACAGGGCCCCTACGAGCAGTACTTC. This gives the protein CASSPGQGPYEQYF.

V and J are TRBV4-2 and TRBJ2-3, with 11 bases identical to TRBD2. This CDR3 has 17 residues. With V trimmed by 0 bases and J by 5 bases, 7 bases remained unmatched. The germline gives CDR1 LGHNA, CDR2 YNFKEQ. The CDR3 DNA sequence: TGTGCCAGCAGCCAAGAAACTAGCGGGGGTTCACGAGATACGCAGTATTTT. Its protein is CASSQETSGGSRDTQYF.

The chain is built from TRBV7-9 and TRBJ1-2; D is unresolved. With 5 bases removed from V and 5 bases from J, the gap between germline ends came to 18 bases. Germline V gene sequence: CDR1 SEHNR, CDR2 FQNEAQ (reference sequence). There are 15 residues in the CDR3. The CDR3 DNA reads TGTGCCAGCAGCCGCCTGGGTAGCGGGTCTTATGGCTACACCTTC. It codes for CASSRLGSGSYGYTF.

This clone has a single count. The genes are TRBV6-1 and TRBJ1-5; D possibly corresponds to TRBD1 (6 bases). CDR3 length: 14 residues. Trimming stripped 10 bases from V and 3 bases from J, with 16 bases between. Looked up from germline, CDR1 is MNHNS and CDR2 is SASEGT. CDR3 loop: CATFQGQTNQPQHF. The CDR3, as DNA: TGTGCCACCTTTCAAGGACAGACCAATCAGCCCCAGCATTTT.

The chain is built from TRBV27 and TRBJ1-1; 10 nucleotides agree with TRBD1. The J segment lost 7 bases and the V segment lost 2 bases, leaving 10 bases of the junction unmatched. The CDR3 is 16 residues long. CDR1 MNHEY and CDR2 SMNVEV come from the germline V gene (reference sequence). This chain's CDR3 is CASSLGDRGHHLEAFF. CDR3 nucleotide sequence: TGTGCCAGCAGTTTAGGGGACAGGGGTCACCACCTTGAAGCTTTCTTT.

This chain connects TRBV19 to TRBJ2-5; D gene unclear. Trimming cost V 8 bases and J 2 bases, with 21 bases left between them. The CDR3 has 16 amino acids. Germline values: CDR1 LNHDA, CDR2 SQIVND (reference sequence). The CDR3 reads CASGKDRAVNQETQYF. The CDR3 DNA follows: TGTGCCAGTGGGAAAGACCGAGCCGTGAATCAAGAGACCCAGTACTTC.

V is TRBV27 and J is TRBJ1-6, with D tentatively TRBD1 (5 bases). Trimming removed 6 bases at V and 9 bases at J, with 12 bases between. The CDR3 extends over 13 amino acids. CDR1 MNHEY and CDR2 SMNVEV come from the germline V gene (reference sequence). The CDR3 region is CASRGGEGSPLHF. The CDR3 DNA reads TGTGCCAGCAGGGGGGGGGAAGGTTCACCCCTCCACTTT.

As concerns this clone: One end of the junction does not line up with germline, which may come from a read error. The chain has TRBV7-3 and TRBJ2-5; the D gene is possibly TRBD1 (5 bases). This CDR3 region has 13 residues. Germline lookup yields CDR1 SGHTA and CDR2 FQGTGA. CDR3 in amino acids: CTSSPQGQETQYF. The CDR3 DNA sequence: TGTACCAGCAGCCCCCAGGGACAAGAGACCCAGTACTTC.

The chain combines TRBV10-3 with TRBJ2-2; tentatively, D is TRBD2 (5 bases). Germline V lookup: CDR1 ENHRY, CDR2 SYGVKD. V was clipped by 6 bases and J by 3 bases, with 14 bases between them. The length of the CDR3 is 15 residues. The CDR3 sequence is CAIRPGIDDTGELFF. DNA for the CDR3: TGTGCCATCAGGCCCGGGATCGATGACACCGGGGAGCTGTTTTTT.

This chain joins TRBV2 and TRBJ2-1; 8 nucleotides match TRBD1. The CDR3 length is 12 residues. Germline assignment: CDR1 SNHLY and CDR2 FYNNEI. Unmatched junction bases numbered 10, after V lost 6 bases and J lost 15 bases. The CDR3: CASSVGQGRTFF. DNA of the CDR3: TGTGCCAGCAGCGTAGGACAGGGAAGGACGTTCTTC.

The genes are TRBV29-1 and TRBJ2-7; TRBD2 agrees at 14 bases. V shed 0 bases and J 5 bases; nucleotides not matched to a gene: 3. There are 15 residues in the CDR3. CDR1 and CDR2 from the germline V gene are SQVTM and ANQGSEA. CDR3 DNA sequence: TGCAGCGTTGAAGAATCGGGACTAGCGGGAGACGAGCAGTACTTC. Translating it yields CSVEESGLAGDEQYF.

The V gene is TRBV5-1, the J gene TRBJ2-1; 10 bases are a match to TRBD2. The ends lost 1 base at V and 5 bases at J; junction bases unmatched: 9. The CDR3 spans 17 residues. Germline lookup yields CDR1 SGHRS and CDR2 YFSETQ. The CDR3 loop reads CASSLSPSGSANNEQFF. Here the CDR3 DNA reads TGCGCCAGCAGCTTGTCCCCTAGCGGGAGTGCGAACAATGAGCAGTTCTTC.

This chain uses TRBV6-6 with TRBJ1-1; tentative D call: TRBD1 (5 bases). CDR1 and CDR2 from the germline V gene are MNHNY and SVGAGI (reference sequence). The CDR3 totals 14 residues. The V end was cut by 2 bases, the J end by 10 bases, with 17 bases between. The CDR3 DNA reads TGTGCCAGCAGTTACCTAGGGGCCCCGGAGGGAGCTTTCTTT. It codes for CASSYLGAPEGAFF.

The chain couples TRBV15 to TRBJ2-1, with 7 bases lining up with TRBD2. This CDR3 spans 15 amino acids. Losses at the gene ends were 1 base for V and 2 bases for J; bases not matched to a gene: 2. Germline V gene sequence: CDR1 LNHNV, CDR2 YYDKDF (reference sequence). In DNA, the CDR3 is TGTGCCACCAGCAGAGTACGGGAGGCCTACAATGAGCAGTTCTTC. Translated, it gives CATSRVREAYNEQFF.

The rearrangement joins TRBV30 to TRBJ1-2; D is perhaps TRBD1 (6 bases). The germline V gene encodes CDR1 GTSNPN and CDR2 SVGIG (reference sequence). The CDR3 is 14 amino acids. The V end lost 2 bases, the J end lost 3 bases, and 13 bases lay between the germline ends. This CDR3 reads CAWSRGRGHYGYTF. In DNA form, the CDR3 reads TGTGCCTGGAGTCGTGGCAGGGGCCACTATGGCTACACCTTC.

DNA for the CDR3: TGTGCCAGCAGCTTAGGTGTGTCCGAGCAGTACTTC. Protein sequence: CASSLGVSEQYF. The V gene is TRBV7-9, the J gene TRBJ2-7, with no clear D. Germline V CDR1 and CDR2: SEHNR, FQNEAQ (reference sequence). The CDR3 is made up of 12 amino acids. The V gene lost 1 base and the J gene lost 6 bases, with 7 bases spanning the gap.

V usage is TRBV6-5 and J usage is TRBJ2-7; D is ambiguous. CDR3 length: 14 amino acids. Germline V CDR1 and CDR2: MNHEY, SVGAGI. Between the trimmed V and J ends, which lost 3 bases and 1 base, there was a span of 10 bases. In nucleotides, the CDR3 is TGTGCCAGCAGTTATTTTGGAAAATCCTACGAGCAGTACTTC. Protein product: CASSYFGKSYEQYF.

The chain couples TRBV16 to TRBJ2-1, with TRBD1 identical over 10 bases. Germline CDR1 and CDR2: KGHSY and FQNENV. The CDR3 has 15 residues. The ends lost 4 bases at V and 6 bases at J; junction bases unmatched: 6. In DNA, the CDR3 is TGTGCCAGCAGCCTCGCGACAGGGGGCGGCAATGAGCAGTTCTTC. This gives the protein CASSLATGGGNEQFF.

The J gene is TRBJ2-1, the V gene TRBV4-2, with 10 bases identical to TRBD2. The V and J ends lost 7 bases and 3 bases, in that order; junction bases with no gene match: 6. Looked up from germline, CDR1 is LGHNA and CDR2 is YNFKEQ. The CDR3 contains 15 residues. CDR3 in amino acids: CASNEGLADYNEQFF. The CDR3 nucleotides read TGTGCCAGCAACGAAGGACTAGCGGACTACAATGAGCAGTTCTTC.

The chain employs TRBV11-3 and TRBJ2-3, with D possibly being TRBD2 (5 bases). V was trimmed by 2 bases and J by 2 bases, leaving 11 bases between them. Germline lookup yields CDR1 SGHNT and CDR2 YENEEA. The CDR3 sequence is 15 residues long. CDR3 residues: CASSLRVGDTDTQYF. As DNA, the CDR3 is TGTGCCAGCAGCTTACGGGTGGGAGACACAGATACGCAGTATTTT.

The chain combines TRBV4-2 with TRBJ2-3, with TRBD1 matching 12 bases. The CDR3 runs to 19 residues. V gave up 0 bases and J gave up 8 bases; unmatched junction bases: 15. Per the germline V gene, CDR1 is LGHNA and CDR2 is YNFKEQ. The CDR3 here is CASSQEDGPGQGARGTQYF. In nucleotides, the CDR3 is TGTGCCAGCAGCCAAGAGGATGGGCCGGGACAGGGGGCAAGGGGTACGCAGTATTTT.

The V and J genes are TRBV5-1 and TRBJ2-1; 9 bases fit TRBD1. This CDR3 region has 15 residues. Germline V gene sequence: CDR1 SGHRS, CDR2 YFSETQ. The ends lost 4 bases at V and 9 bases at J; junction bases unmatched: 11. The CDR3 spells CASSPGQGKGTEQFF. In nucleotides, the CDR3 is TGCGCCAGCAGCCCCGGACAGGGGAAGGGGACTGAGCAGTTCTTC.

The gene calls are TRBV10-3 and TRBJ1-1, with D uncertain. Germline CDR1 is ENHRY and CDR2 is SYGVKD. Trimming took 3 bases from V and 2 from J, leaving 13 bases between them. This CDR3 contains 15 residues. Written as DNA, the CDR3 is TGTGCCATCAGTGAAAGGGTCAAACCAAACACTGAAGCTTTCTTT. Translation: CAISERVKPNTEAFF.